The next 14 T cell receptor beta chains were all read from a single sample in a study of Tregs in tolerant kidney transplant recipients. The repertoire was sequenced with immunoSEQ multiplex PCR; TCRdb's copy has only in-frame clones and lacks some. The data hold roughly 49,000 clones, with more than 80% observed a single time. Specimen: Tregs from blood. These TCRs come from a human donor in good health.

CDR3 DNA: TGCGCCAGCAGCTTGGCCCCGCGGGGTATCTCCTACGAGCAGTACTTC. Translated, it gives CASSLAPRGISYEQYF. The gene calls are TRBV5-1 and TRBJ2-7; tentatively, D is TRBD2 (6 bases). Trimming left V 0 bases short and J 0 bases short, with 13 bases between. Germline V gives CDR1 SGHRS, CDR2 YFSETQ. The CDR3 is 16 amino acids. Together with reference TRBV5-1 and TRBJ2-7, the CDR3 gives the full variable domain: KAGVTQTPRYLIKTRGQQVTLSCSPISGHRSVSWYQQTPGQGLQFLFEYFSETQRNKGNFPGRFSGRQFSNSRSEMNVSTLELGDSALYLCASSLAPRGISYEQYFGPGTRLTVT.

DNA of the CDR3: TGTGCCAGCAGCTTCGGGGGGGGCCAGTATTTT. This translates into CASSFGGGQYF. The V call is TRBV11-2, the J call TRBJ2-3; 8 nucleotides align to TRBD2. Germline CDR1 is SGHAT and CDR2 is FQNNGV. The ends lost 3 bases at V and 12 bases at J; junction bases unmatched: 2. This CDR3 spans 11 amino acids.

The chain couples TRBV18 to TRBJ1-5; 8 nucleotides line up with TRBD1. The germline V gene encodes CDR1 KGHSH and CDR2 LQKENI. V was clipped by 6 bases and J by 0 bases; unmatched bases: 10. The CDR3 is 17 amino acids. This chain's CDR3 is CASSPGQGAYSNQPQHF. CDR3 DNA: TGTGCCAGCTCCCCCGGACAGGGCGCCTATAGCAATCAGCCCCAGCATTTT.

The genes are TRBV4-1 and TRBJ2-1; either TRBD1 or TRBD2 may fit D (5 bases each). Trimming took 7 bases from V and 10 from J, leaving 23 bases between them. The CDR3 sequence is 15 residues long. In germline, CDR1 is MGHRA, CDR2 YSYEKL. The CDR3 reads CASILVPGPYSEQFF. CDR3 nucleotide sequence: TGCGCCAGCATCTTAGTTCCGGGACCATACTCGGAGCAGTTCTTC.

This clone was recorded only once. The gene calls are TRBV5-1 and TRBJ1-6; no firm D call. The V end was cut by 3 bases, the J end by 7 bases, with 14 bases between. The CDR3 loop spans 15 amino acids. Germline loops: CDR1 SGHRS, CDR2 YFSETQ. In nucleotides, the CDR3 is TGCGCCAGCAGCTCCAATACGGGGAACAATTCACCCCTCCACTTT. This sequence encodes CASSSNTGNNSPLHF.

This rearrangement joins TRBV4-2 to TRBJ1-5; 9 bases match TRBD1. This CDR3 is 18 amino acids long. The germline V gene has CDR1 LGHNA and CDR2 YNFKEQ. Losses at the gene ends were 0 bases for V and 2 bases for J; bases not matched to a gene: 8. Written as DNA, the CDR3 is TGTGCCAGCAGCCAAGATAGGGACAGGGTTCGGGGCAATCAGCCCCAGCATTTT. It encodes CASSQDRDRVRGNQPQHF.

This clone has more than one count but fewer than ten. This sequence joins TRBV6-6 and TRBJ2-7; 12 bases match TRBD2. The CDR3 spans 15 residues. The germline gives CDR1 MNHNY, CDR2 SVGAGI (reference sequence). V shed 6 bases, J shed 2 bases, and the junction held 5 bases outside the gene matches. CDR3 residues: CASRATSGGTYEQYF. In DNA form, the CDR3 reads TGTGCCAGCAGGGCGACTAGCGGGGGTACCTACGAGCAGTACTTC.

This chain links TRBV6-6 with TRBJ1-4; D remains unclear. V lost 7 bases to trimming and J lost 3 bases, with 9 bases between them. In germline, CDR1 is MNHNY, CDR2 SVGAGI (reference sequence). The CDR3 is made up of 13 amino acids. CDR3 DNA sequence: TGTGCCAGCATACGGAGCTCTAATGAAAAACTGTTTTTT. This codes for CASIRSSNEKLFF.

This chain links TRBV10-2 with TRBJ1-1; tentative D call: TRBD1 (5 bases). Germline-derived CDR1 and CDR2 are WSHSY and SAAADI. CDR3 length equals 15 residues. V shed 4 bases and J shed 0 bases, with 12 bases lying between them. In DNA form, the CDR3 reads TGCGCCAGCAGTGCGACAGACACTCTGAACACTGAAGCTTTCTTT. Its protein product is CASSATDTLNTEAFF.

The V gene is TRBV2, the J gene TRBJ2-7, with D perhaps given as TRBD1 or TRBD2 (7 bases each). V shed 6 bases and J shed 4 bases, with 22 bases lying between them. Germline V lookup: CDR1 SNHLY, CDR2 FYNNEI. This CDR3 is built from 16 residues. CDR3 sequence (DNA): TGTGCCAGCAGCCAGGGGGGGGCAGGGGCGGAATACGAGCAGTACTTC. It is translated as CASSQGGAGAEYEQYF.

The rearrangement joins TRBV4-1 to TRBJ1-2, with D possibly matching TRBD1 (5 bases). The V and J ends lost 4 bases and 6 bases respectively, with 18 bases between them. The CDR3 is made up of 15 amino acids. Per the germline V gene, CDR1 is MGHRA and CDR2 is YSYEKL. The DNA for the CDR3 is TGCGCCAGCAGCCGATCGACAGACCCTTCCGATGGCTACACCTTC. It translates to CASSRSTDPSDGYTF.

The gene calls are TRBV11-2 and TRBJ1-2; tentatively, D is TRBD1 (6 bases). Trimming left V 3 bases short and J 5 bases short, with 10 bases between. The V gene's germline CDR1 is SGHAT and CDR2 FQNNGV. CDR3 length equals 13 residues. The CDR3 loop is CASSFNRVYGYTF. CDR3 nucleotide sequence: TGTGCCAGCAGCTTTAACAGGGTGTATGGCTACACCTTC.

This rearrangement joins TRBV7-2 to TRBJ1-2; D is uncertain. V was trimmed by 3 bases and J by 8 bases, leaving 13 bases between them. The CDR3 is made up of 13 amino acids. CDR1 is SGHTA, CDR2 FQGNSA, per germline. CDR3 coding DNA: TGTGCCAGCAGCTTGCCGTCGACCTTCGGCTACACCTTC. Translated: CASSLPSTFGYTF. The variable domain in full, with the rest retrieved from reference TRBV7-2 and TRBJ1-2, is GAGVSQSPSNKVTEKGKDVELRCDPISGHTALYWYRQSLGQGLEFLIYFQGNSAPDKSGLPSDRFSAERTGGSVSTLTIQRTQQEDSAVYLCASSLPSTFGYTFGSGTRLTVV.

V is TRBV5-1 and J is TRBJ1-1; 8 bases line up with TRBD1. The ends lost 5 bases at V and 1 base at J; junction bases unmatched: 4. The CDR3 covers 14 residues. Looked up from germline, CDR1 is SGHRS and CDR2 is YFSETQ. The CDR3 protein is CASSYRGENTEAFF. CDR3 DNA: TGCGCCAGCAGTTACAGGGGGGAGAACACTGAAGCTTTCTTT.